Given below is one T cell receptor (beta chain) in context. Trimming removed 5 bases at V and 4 bases at J, with 18 bases between. The CDR3 sequence is 15 residues long. Germline V CDR1 and CDR2: SGHVS, FNYEAQ. These data belong to a study of CD8+CD57+ T cells in acquired aplastic anemia. Researchers used genomic DNA as the template to profile TCR beta VDJ and CDR3. TCRdb used MiXCR to reprocess the reads, holding one entry per CDR3 protein. There are around 190,000 distinct CDR3 sequences in the sample; 45% to 60% occur only once, and roughly 13% lies in the top ten. For sequencing, patients were chosen who had shown expansion of CD8+CD57+ cells by flow cytometry.

The sample consisted of sorted CD4+, CD8+, or CD8+CD57+ T cells (not recorded which) from PBMCs. The J gene is TRBJ2-7, the V gene TRBV7-6, with D perhaps matching TRBD2 (5 bases). This clonotype originated in a human donor with aplastic anemia. CDR3 amino acids: CASSPPASGLYEQYF. The CDR3 DNA reads TGTGCCAGCAGCCCCCCCGCCAGCGGCCTATACGAGCAGTACTTC.